Listed below are T cell receptor beta chains from one sample, sequenced in a study of shared clonotypes between healthy human individuals. Generated by immunoSEQ multiplex PCR, the TCRdb table keeps only in-frame clones and is missing some. The sample has more than 2 million clones; 90% to 95% are singletons. Sequencing was performed on naive CD8+ T cells from PBMCs. The source of these receptors is a man between 18 and 29 years old in good health. Some clones in this sample may be carry-over from other donors' samples. CDR3s include the opening cysteine and the closing phenylalanine or tryptophan. The D gene is left open where the match is weak. Rows give clone size only sometimes, using once, few, many, or a class for an expanded clone.

-	-	TRBJ2-7	TRBV10-3	CATTPGPGRSYEQYF	TGTGCCACCACCCCCGGGCCCGGAAGGTCCTACGAGCAGTACTTC
-	-	TRBJ1-2	TRBV7-2	CASSETIMGREEFNGYTF	TGTGCCAGCAGCGAAACGATAATGGGACGGGAAGAGTTTAATGGCTACACCTTC
-	once	TRBJ2-3	TRBV30	CAWSEGGGDTQYF	TGTGCCTGGAGTGAGGGGGGGGGAGATACGCAGTATTTT
-	-	TRBJ2-7	TRBV7-8	CASSLKAGSRGSGNEQYF	TGTGCCAGCAGCTTAAAGGCAGGGTCAAGGGGTAGCGGTAACGAGCAGTACTTC
TRBD2	-	TRBJ2-5	TRBV4-2	CASSRPGLAGVGETQYF	TGTGCCAGCAGCCGCCCGGGACTAGCGGGAGTCGGGGAGACCCAGTACTTC
-	-	TRBJ1-3	TRBV30	CAWSAPPPGSGNTIYF	TGTGCCTGGAGTGCCCCCCCTCCTGGCTCTGGAAACACCATATATTTT
TRBD1	-	TRBJ1-4	TRBV7-9	CASSTRQGGNEKLFF	TGTGCCAGCAGCACCCGACAGGGGGGGAATGAAAAACTGTTTTTT
-	-	TRBJ2-2	TRBV2	CASLRDDWNTGELFF	TGTGCCAGCCTCAGGGACGACTGGAACACCGGGGAGCTGTTTTTT
TRBD1	-	TRBJ1-5	TRBV19	CASCPGTGKSQPQHF	TGTGCCAGCTGTCCCGGGACAGGGAAGAGTCAGCCCCAGCATTTT
-	-	TRBJ2-1	TRBV5-1	CASSLDGGTPNEQFF	TGCGCCAGCAGCTTGGACGGCGGGACCCCCAATGAGCAGTTCTTC
-	few	TRBJ1-1	TRBV10-3	CAINPGRETEAFF	TGTGCCATCAACCCAGGGCGTGAGACTGAAGCTTTCTTT
-	-	TRBJ2-7	TRBV10-3	CAISESVGICYEQYF	TGTGCCATCAGTGAGTCGGTGGGCATTTGCTACGAGCAGTACTTC
-	-	TRBJ2-1	TRBV12-5	CASGPALERPSYNEQFF	TGTGCTAGTGGTCCGGCATTGGAGCGCCCCTCCTACAATGAGCAGTTCTTC
TRBD1	-	TRBJ2-7	TRBV27	CASSPTGTLSYEQYF	TGTGCCAGCAGCCCGACAGGGACCCTCTCCTACGAGCAGTACTTC